The 6 T cell receptor beta chains given below trace back to one sample, sequenced in a study of T cells in Graves' hyperthyroidism and ophthalmopathy. There were TCR beta CDR3 regions amplified from RNA transcripts. Carried out on the TCR CDR3, a first-round RT-PCR used the HTBI primer set. MiXCR was run by TCRdb on the multiplex PCR reads, yielding one entry per CDR3 protein. The sample contains almost 600,000 distinct CDR3 sequences, about 43% of which appear only once. What was sequenced was peripheral blood or thyroid tissue (not recorded which). These receptors were collected from a woman younger than 35 with Graves' hyperthyroidism.

The CDR3 coding sequence is TGCAGCAGCTGGACAGGAGGAGGAGAGACCCAGTACTTC. The encoded protein is CSSWTGGGETQYF. The chain recombines TRBV29-1 with TRBJ2-5; 7 bases align to TRBD1. CDR1 is SQVTM, CDR2 ANQGSEA, per germline. The CDR3 contains 13 residues. Trimming took 8 bases from V and 4 from J; bases not matched to a gene: 10.

This clonotype appeared many times. V and J are TRBV20-1 and TRBJ1-2; D might be TRBD1 (5 bases). CDR1 DFQATT and CDR2 SNEGSKA come from the germline V gene (reference sequence). Trimming stripped 8 bases from V and 4 bases from J, with 8 bases between. The CDR3 contains 10 residues. CDR3 coding DNA: TGCAGTCCGGGGGTCTATGGCTACACCTTC. Protein sequence: CSPGVYGYTF.

The rearrangement links TRBV7-2 to TRBJ2-7; 10 bases align to TRBD1. CDR3 length: 16 amino acids. The germline V gene has CDR1 SGHTA and CDR2 FQGNSA. Trimming took 8 bases from V and 3 from J; bases not matched to a gene: 13. CDR3 sequence (DNA): TGTGCCAGCTCAACCGGGACAGGGGTTTCTTTCTACGAGCAGTACTTC. Translation: CASSTGTGVSFYEQYF.

This clonotype was recorded many times. This chain links TRBV5-1 with TRBJ1-3; D is ambiguous. With 0 bases removed from V and 0 bases from J, the gap between germline ends came to 10 bases. The germline CDR1 and CDR2 sequences are SGHRS and YFSETQ. The CDR3 runs 16 residues. The CDR3 is CASSLDYSNSGNTIYF. Written as DNA, the CDR3 is TGCGCCAGCAGCTTGGATTACTCCAACTCTGGAAACACCATATATTTT.

As to this clonotype: This may be a read error, as it is one base from a much larger clone. This sequence joins TRBV20-1 and TRBJ2-2; D unclear. Germline V lookup: CDR1 DFQATT, CDR2 SNEGSKA (reference sequence). CDR3 length: 11 amino acids. V was pared by 5 bases and J by 6 bases, with 7 bases between. Here the CDR3 DNA reads TGCAGTGCTGGAATGCCCGGGGAGCTGTTTTTT. As protein: CSAGMPGELFF.

This clonotype was observed at least ten times. This chain links TRBV29-1 with TRBJ2-5; D gene ambiguous. The CDR3 sequence is 13 residues long. V was pared by 4 bases and J by 5 bases, with 14 bases between. Looked up from germline, CDR1 is SQVTM and CDR2 is ANQGSEA. The CDR3 loop is CSVAPRGGETQYF. The CDR3 nucleotides are TGCAGCGTTGCCCCCAGAGGTGGGGAGACCCAGTACTTC.